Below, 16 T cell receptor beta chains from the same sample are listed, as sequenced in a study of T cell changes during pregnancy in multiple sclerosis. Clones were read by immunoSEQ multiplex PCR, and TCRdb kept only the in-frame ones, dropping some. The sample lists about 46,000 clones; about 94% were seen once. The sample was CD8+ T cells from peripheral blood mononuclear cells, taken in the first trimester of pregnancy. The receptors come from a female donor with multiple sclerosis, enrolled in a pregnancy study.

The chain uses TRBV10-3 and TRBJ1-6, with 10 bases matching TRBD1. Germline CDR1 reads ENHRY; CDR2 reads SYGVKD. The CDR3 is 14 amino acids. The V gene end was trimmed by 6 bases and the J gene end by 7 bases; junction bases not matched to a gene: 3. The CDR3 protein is CAIRPGQGNSPLHF. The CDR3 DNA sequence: TGTGCCATCAGACCGGGACAGGGGAATTCACCCCTCCACTTT.

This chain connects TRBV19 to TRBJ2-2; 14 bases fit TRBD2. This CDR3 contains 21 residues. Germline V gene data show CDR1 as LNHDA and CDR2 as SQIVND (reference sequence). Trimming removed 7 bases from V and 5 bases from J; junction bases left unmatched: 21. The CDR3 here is CASISRRPTGTSGRGTGELFF. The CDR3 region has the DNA TGTGCCAGTATATCGAGGAGGCCAACCGGGACTAGCGGGAGAGGGACCGGGGAGCTGTTTTTT.

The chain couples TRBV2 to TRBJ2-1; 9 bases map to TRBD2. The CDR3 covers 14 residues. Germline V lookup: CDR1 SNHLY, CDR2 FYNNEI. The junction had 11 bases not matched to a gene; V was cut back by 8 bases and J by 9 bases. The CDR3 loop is CASPGGRARGEQFF. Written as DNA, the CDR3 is TGTGCCAGCCCCGGCGGGAGGGCCAGGGGTGAGCAGTTCTTC.

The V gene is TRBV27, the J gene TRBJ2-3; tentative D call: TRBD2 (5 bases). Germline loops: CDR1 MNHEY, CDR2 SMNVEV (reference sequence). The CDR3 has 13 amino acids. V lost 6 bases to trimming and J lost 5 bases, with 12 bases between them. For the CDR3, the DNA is TGTGCCAGCAGACACCCCGAGGGAGATACGCAGTATTTT. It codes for CASRHPEGDTQYF.

The CDR3 DNA reads as TGTGCCAGCAGCTTCTTACCACAGAGAATGAACACTGAAGCTTTCTTT. Encoded protein: CASSFLPQRMNTEAFF. This chain links TRBV5-8 with TRBJ1-1; D ambiguous. Trimming removed 2 bases from V and 0 bases from J, with 14 bases in between. Germline loops: CDR1 SGHTS, CDR2 YDEGEE. The CDR3 has 16 residues.

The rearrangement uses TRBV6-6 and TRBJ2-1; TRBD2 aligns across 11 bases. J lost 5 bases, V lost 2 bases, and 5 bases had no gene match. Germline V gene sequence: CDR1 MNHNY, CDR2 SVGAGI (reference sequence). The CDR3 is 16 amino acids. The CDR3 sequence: CASSYPGLAVDNEQFF. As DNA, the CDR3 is TGTGCCAGCAGTTACCCGGGACTAGCGGTGGACAATGAGCAGTTCTTC.

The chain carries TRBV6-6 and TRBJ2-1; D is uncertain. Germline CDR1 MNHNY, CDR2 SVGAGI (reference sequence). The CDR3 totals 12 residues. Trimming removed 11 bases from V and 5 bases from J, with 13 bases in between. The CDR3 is CASSVPNNEQFF. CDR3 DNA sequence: TGTGCCTCGAGTGTTCCTAACAATGAGCAGTTCTTC.

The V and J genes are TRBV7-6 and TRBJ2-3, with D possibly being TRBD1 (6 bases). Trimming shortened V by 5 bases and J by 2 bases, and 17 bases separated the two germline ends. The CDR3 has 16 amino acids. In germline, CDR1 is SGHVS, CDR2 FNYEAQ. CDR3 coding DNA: TGTGCCAGCAGCCAGGGACACCACACCAACACAGATACGCAGTATTTT. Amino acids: CASSQGHHTNTDTQYF. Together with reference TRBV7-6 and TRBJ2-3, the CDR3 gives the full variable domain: GAGVSQSPRYKVTKRGQDVALRCDPISGHVSLYWYRQALGQGPEFLTYFNYEAQQDKSGLPNDRFSAERPEGSISTLTIQRTEQRDSAMYRCASSQGHHTNTDTQYFGPGTRLTVL.

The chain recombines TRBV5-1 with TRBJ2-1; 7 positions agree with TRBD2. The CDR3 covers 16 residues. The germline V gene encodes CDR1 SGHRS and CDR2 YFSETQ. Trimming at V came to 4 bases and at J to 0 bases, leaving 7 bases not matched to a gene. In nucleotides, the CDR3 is TGCGCCAGCAGCGGGGGGGGTGCCAGCTCCTACAATGAGCAGTTCTTC. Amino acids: CASSGGGASSYNEQFF. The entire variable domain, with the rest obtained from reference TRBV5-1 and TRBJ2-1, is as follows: KAGVTQTPRYLIKTRGQQVTLSCSPISGHRSVSWYQQTPGQGLQFLFEYFSETQRNKGNFPGRFSGRQFSNSRSEMNVSTLELGDSALYLCASSGGGASSYNEQFFGPGTRLTVL.

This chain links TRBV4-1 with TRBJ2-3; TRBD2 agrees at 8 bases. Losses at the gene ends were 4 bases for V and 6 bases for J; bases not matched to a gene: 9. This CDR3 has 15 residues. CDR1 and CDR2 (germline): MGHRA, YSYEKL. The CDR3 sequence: CASSLTSGPRDTQYF. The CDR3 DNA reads TGCGCCAGCAGCCTCACTAGCGGACCCAGGGATACGCAGTATTTT.

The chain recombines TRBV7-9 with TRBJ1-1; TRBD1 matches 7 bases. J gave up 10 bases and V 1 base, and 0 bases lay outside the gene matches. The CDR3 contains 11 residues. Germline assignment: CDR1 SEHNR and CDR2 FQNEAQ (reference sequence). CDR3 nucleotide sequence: TGTGCCAGCAGCTTAGGACAGGGAGCTTTCTTT. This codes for CASSLGQGAFF.

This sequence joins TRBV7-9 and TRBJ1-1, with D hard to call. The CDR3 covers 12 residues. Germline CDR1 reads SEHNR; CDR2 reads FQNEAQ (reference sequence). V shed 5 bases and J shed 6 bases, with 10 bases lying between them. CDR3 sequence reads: CASSPGTAEAFF. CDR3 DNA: TGTGCCAGCAGCCCCGGAACAGCTGAAGCTTTCTTT.

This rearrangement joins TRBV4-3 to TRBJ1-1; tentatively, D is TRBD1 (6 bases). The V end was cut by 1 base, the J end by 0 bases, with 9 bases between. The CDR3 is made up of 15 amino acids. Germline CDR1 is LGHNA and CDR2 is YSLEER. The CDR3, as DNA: TGCGCCAGCAGCCAAGGGGGACAAGTGAACACTGAAGCTTTCTTT. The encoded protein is CASSQGGQVNTEAFF.

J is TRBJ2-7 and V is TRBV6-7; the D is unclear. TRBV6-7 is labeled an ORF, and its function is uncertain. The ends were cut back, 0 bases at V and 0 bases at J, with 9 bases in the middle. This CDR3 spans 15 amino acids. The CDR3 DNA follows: TGTGCCAGCAGTTACTCGTGGCAGTTCTCCTACGAGCAGTACTTC. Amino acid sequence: CASSYSWQFSYEQYF.

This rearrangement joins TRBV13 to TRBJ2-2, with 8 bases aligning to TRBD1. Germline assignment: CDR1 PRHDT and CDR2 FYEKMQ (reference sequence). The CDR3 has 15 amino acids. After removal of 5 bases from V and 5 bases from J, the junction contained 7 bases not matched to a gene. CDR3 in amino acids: CASSPHNRGTGELFF. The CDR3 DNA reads TGTGCCAGCAGCCCCCATAACAGGGGGACCGGGGAGCTGTTTTTT. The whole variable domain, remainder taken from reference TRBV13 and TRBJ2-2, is AAGVIQSPRHLIKEKRETATLKCYPIPRHDTVYWYQQGPGQDPQFLISFYEKMQSDKGSIPDRFSAQQFSDYHSELNMSSLELGDSALYFCASSPHNRGTGELFFGEGSRLTVL.

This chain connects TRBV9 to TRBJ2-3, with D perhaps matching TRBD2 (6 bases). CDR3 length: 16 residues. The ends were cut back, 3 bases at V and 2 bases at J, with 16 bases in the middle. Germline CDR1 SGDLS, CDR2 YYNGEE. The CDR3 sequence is CASSASSGLITDTQYF. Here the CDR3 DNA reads TGTGCCAGCAGCGCCTCCTCGGGACTTATCACAGATACGCAGTATTTT. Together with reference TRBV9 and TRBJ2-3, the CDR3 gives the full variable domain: DSGVTQTPKHLITATGQRVTLRCSPRSGDLSVYWYQQSLDQGLQFLIQYYNGEERAKGNILERFSAQQFPDLHSELNLSSLELGDSALYFCASSASSGLITDTQYFGPGTRLTVL.